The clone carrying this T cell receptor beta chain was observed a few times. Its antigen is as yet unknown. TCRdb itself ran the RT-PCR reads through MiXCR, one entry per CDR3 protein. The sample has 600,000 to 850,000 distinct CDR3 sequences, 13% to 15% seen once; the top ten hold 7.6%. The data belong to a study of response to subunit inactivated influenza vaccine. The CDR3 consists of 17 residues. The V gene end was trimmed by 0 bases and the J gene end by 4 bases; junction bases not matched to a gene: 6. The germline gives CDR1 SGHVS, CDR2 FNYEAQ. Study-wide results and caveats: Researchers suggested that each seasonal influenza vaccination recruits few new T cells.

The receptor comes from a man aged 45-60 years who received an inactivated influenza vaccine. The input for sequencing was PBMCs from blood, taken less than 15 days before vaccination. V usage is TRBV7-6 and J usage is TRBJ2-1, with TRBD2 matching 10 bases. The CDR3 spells CASSLALGLAAYNEQFF. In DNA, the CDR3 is TGTGCCAGCAGCTTAGCGCTAGGACTAGCGGCATACAATGAGCAGTTCTTC.